These 15 T cell receptor beta chains were sequenced from one sample in a study of blood T cell repertoires in COVID-19. Clones were read by immunoSEQ multiplex PCR, and TCRdb kept only the in-frame ones, dropping some. The sample shows some 130,000 clones, around three quarters of them seen only once. Sequenced sample: peripheral blood. These receptors came from a man aged 80 or over with acute or convalescent COVID-19.

V gene TRBV6-5 combines with J gene TRBJ2-2; TRBD1 matches at 7 bases. The CDR3 is made up of 16 amino acids. Germline V CDR1 and CDR2: MNHEY, SVGAGI. The junction had 8 bases not matched to a gene; V was cut back by 2 bases and J by 5 bases. The CDR3 sequence is CASSYDRAGRTGELFF. For the CDR3, the DNA is TGTGCCAGCAGTTACGACAGGGCAGGGCGTACCGGGGAGCTGTTTTTT.

The chain is built from TRBV5-4 and TRBJ2-7, with 7 nucleotides matching TRBD2. V was clipped by 4 bases and J by 3 bases; unmatched bases: 10. CDR3 size: 15 residues. Germline CDR1 reads SGHNT; CDR2 reads YYREEE (reference sequence). In DNA form, the CDR3 reads TGTGCCAGCAGCCCCCGAGGTGGGGAGGGCTACGAGCAGTACTTC. It is translated as CASSPRGGEGYEQYF.

This clone was recorded at least ten times. The chain links TRBV9 to TRBJ2-2, with D maybe TRBD1 (6 bases). This CDR3 is 15 amino acids long. Trimming took off 6 bases at V and 2 bases at J, with 14 bases between the two ends. Looked up from germline, CDR1 is SGDLS and CDR2 is YYNGEE. The CDR3 loop is CASTPGTLNTGELFF. Written as DNA, the CDR3 is TGTGCCAGCACCCCCGGGACACTTAACACCGGGGAGCTGTTTTTT.

The J gene is TRBJ2-2, the V gene TRBV7-3; a weak D match, TRBD2 (6 bases). V was trimmed by 1 base and J by 4 bases, leaving 10 bases between them. This CDR3 region has 15 residues. The germline V gene has CDR1 SGHTA and CDR2 FQGTGA. The CDR3 DNA is TGTGCCAGCAGCTTAAGTAGCGGTGGCACCGGGGAGCTGTTTTTT. It codes for CASSLSSGGTGELFF.

The J gene is TRBJ1-6, the V gene TRBV20-1; 8 bases agree with TRBD1. CDR1 DFQATT and CDR2 SNEGSKA come from the germline V gene (reference sequence). The CDR3 is 15 amino acids. J was trimmed by 6 bases and V by 3 bases; bases with no gene match: 7. CDR3 nucleotide sequence: TGCAGTGCTAGTCCGGGGACAGGACCTAATTCACCCCTCCACTTT. Its translation: CSASPGTGPNSPLHF.

This clone was picked up one time. The rearrangement links TRBV6-5 to TRBJ2-7; 7 bases are shared with TRBD1. The V and J ends lost 10 bases and 3 bases, in that order; junction bases with no gene match: 12. The CDR3 runs 14 residues. Germline V gives CDR1 MNHEY, CDR2 SVGAGI. The DNA of the CDR3 is TGTGCCACCGGACCCGGGACAGTGAACTACGAGCAGTACTTC. Protein: CATGPGTVNYEQYF.

The chain combines TRBV7-2 with TRBJ1-1; 8 nucleotides agree with TRBD1. The CDR3 extends over 16 amino acids. Germline V gene lookup returns CDR1 SGHTA and CDR2 FQGNSA. With V trimmed by 2 bases and J by 7 bases, 12 bases remained unmatched. The CDR3 nucleotides read TGTGCCAGCAGCTTACGTCCCGGGACAGGTTACGATGAAGCTTTCTTT. The encoded protein is CASSLRPGTGYDEAFF.

V gene TRBV5-3 combines with J gene TRBJ1-1, with unresolved D. TRBV5-3 is filed as an ORF, its function uncertain. Trimming took 10 bases from V and 3 from J, leaving 13 bases between them. CDR3 length: 12 residues. CDR3 nucleotide sequence: TGTGCCTCCCCTCGGTGGTACACTGAAGCTTTCTTT. Translated, it gives CASPRWYTEAFF.

V usage is TRBV27 and J usage is TRBJ2-1; D is uncertain. The CDR3 covers 14 residues. V was cut by 3 bases and J by 5 bases, with 11 bases left in between. CDR1 is MNHEY and CDR2 is SMNVEV in the germline V gene (reference sequence). The CDR3 nucleotides are TGTGCCAGCAGTTTCGCCAAAAACAACAATGAGCAGTTCTTC. Translation: CASSFAKNNNEQFF.

This chain uses TRBV5-1 with TRBJ2-2; 7 bases are a match to TRBD2. The V segment lost 4 bases and the J segment 7 bases; nucleotides outside the gene matches: 13. Germline V gene sequence: CDR1 SGHRS, CDR2 YFSETQ. CDR3 length: 16 amino acids. CDR3 in amino acids: CASSLGEGGTDGELFF. The DNA of the CDR3 is TGCGCCAGCAGCCTCGGGGAGGGCGGGACGGACGGGGAGCTGTTTTTT.

V and J are TRBV6-5 and TRBJ2-7; perhaps TRBD1 as D (5 bases). V was pared by 10 bases and J by 0 bases, with 10 bases between. The CDR3 is 12 residues long. Germline assignment: CDR1 MNHEY and CDR2 SVGAGI. The CDR3 protein is CATQVYSYEQYF. The CDR3 region has the DNA TGTGCCACACAGGTTTACTCCTACGAGCAGTACTTC.

The chain combines TRBV10-3 with TRBJ2-1, with 11 bases fitting TRBD2. The V gene end was trimmed by 1 base and the J gene end by 5 bases; junction bases not matched to a gene: 4. This CDR3 contains 16 residues. Germline CDR1 reads ENHRY; CDR2 reads SYGVKD. DNA for the CDR3: TGTGCCATCAGTGAGTTTAGCGGGGGGGCCGACAATGAGCAGTTCTTC. The encoded protein is CAISEFSGGADNEQFF.

This clone came up a few times. This rearrangement joins TRBV28 to TRBJ1-6; no clear D gene. Germline assignment: CDR1 MDHEN and CDR2 SYDVKM. The germline V and J ends were trimmed by 1 base and 5 bases, with 9 bases remaining between them. The CDR3 covers 15 residues. In DNA, the CDR3 is TGTGCCAGCAGTTTATTGGACGGGAATAATTCACCCCTCCACTTT. This sequence encodes CASSLLDGNNSPLHF. The full variable domain, in which reference TRBV28 and TRBJ1-6 provide the parts outside the CDR3, is DVKVTQSSRYLVKRTGEKVFLECVQDMDHENMFWYRQDPGLGLRLIYFSYDVKMKEKGDIPEGYSVSREKKERFSLILESASTNQTSMYLCASSLLDGNNSPLHFGNGTRLTVT.

The V call is TRBV6-2 or TRBV6-3, the J call TRBJ1-3; TRBD1 matches 8 bases. The CDR3 runs to 15 residues. Germline loops: CDR1 MNHEY, CDR2 SVGEGT. V shed 4 bases and J 7 bases; nucleotides not matched to a gene: 9. Written as DNA, the CDR3 is TGTGCCAGCAGTTCGTCGTGGACAGGGTGGAACACCATATATTTT. It yields the protein CASSSSWTGWNTIYF.

The rearrangement uses TRBV5-1 and TRBJ2-1; 10 nucleotides match TRBD1. The V gene end was trimmed by 4 bases and the J gene end by 3 bases; junction bases not matched to a gene: 4. CDR1 and CDR2 from the germline V gene are SGHRS and YFSETQ. The CDR3 loop spans 15 amino acids. The CDR3 here is CASSPGDRGYNEQFF. The CDR3 coding sequence is TGCGCCAGCAGCCCCGGGGACAGGGGCTACAATGAGCAGTTCTTC.